What follows are 22 T cell receptor beta chains derived from one specimen sequenced in a study of shared clonotypes between healthy human individuals. Produced via immunoSEQ multiplex PCR; TCRdb's table is partial and in-frame only. The sample includes around 2.1 million clones, 90% to 95% of them seen just once. CD45RO-negative cells were positively selected for CCR7, leaving out terminally differentiated effector memory CD45RA+ cells. The sequenced material came from naive CD8+ T cells from PBMCs. The receptor set was obtained from a man younger than 30 in good health. Some clones in this sample may be carry-over from other donors' samples.

The genes are TRBV27 and TRBJ1-1, with a possible D match to TRBD1 (6 bases). Trimming pared 5 bases from V and 3 bases from J, leaving 19 bases between. Looked up from germline, CDR1 is MNHEY and CDR2 is SMNVEV (reference sequence). CDR3 length: 16 amino acids. The CDR3 bases are TGTGCCAGCAGTAAAAGAACAGGGATCGTCCACACTGAAGCTTTCTTT. Encoded protein: CASSKRTGIVHTEAFF.

The gene calls are TRBV15 and TRBJ1-2, with 10 bases matching TRBD1. The CDR3 consists of 15 residues. The germline gives CDR1 LNHNV, CDR2 YYDKDF (reference sequence). V trimming: 3 bases; J trimming: 8 bases; junction bases outside the gene matches: 9. Written as DNA, the CDR3 is TGTGCCACCAGCAGGGGACAGGGGCGGGTCGAAGGCTACACCTTC. Residues: CATSRGQGRVEGYTF.

This chain joins TRBV7-8 and TRBJ2-3; D not certain. The CDR3 is 14 amino acids. V shed 0 bases and J shed 4 bases, with 8 bases lying between them. Germline CDR1 reads SGHVS; CDR2 reads FQNEAQ. The CDR3, as DNA: TGTGCCAGCAGCTTAGCGATGGGTTCAGATACGCAGTATTTT. Translated, it gives CASSLAMGSDTQYF.

The rearrangement links TRBV9 to TRBJ2-3, with D uncertain. CDR3 length: 15 residues. V lost 0 bases and J 0 bases, leaving 8 bases between the germline ends. Per the germline V gene, CDR1 is SGDLS and CDR2 is YYNGEE. The CDR3 DNA reads TGTGCCAGCAGCGTAGAGGACGGGAGCACAGATACGCAGTATTTT. Translated, it gives CASSVEDGSTDTQYF.

The chain couples TRBV19 to TRBJ2-5; D possibly uses TRBD1 or TRBD2 (7 bases each). CDR3 size: 13 residues. Germline V CDR1 and CDR2: LNHDA, SQIVND (reference sequence). The V end was cut by 6 bases, the J end by 4 bases, with 12 bases between. The CDR3 DNA reads TGTGCCAGTAGCGTCAGGGGGGGAGAGACCCAGTACTTC. It translates to CASSVRGGETQYF.

The CDR3 spells CASSFPATGTIYEQYF. CDR3 DNA sequence: TGTGCCAGCAGTTTCCCCGCGACAGGAACGATCTACGAGCAGTACTTC. The gene calls are TRBV28 and TRBJ2-7, with D possibly being TRBD1 (6 bases). The germline CDR1 and CDR2 sequences are MDHEN and SYDVKM. Trimming pared 3 bases from V and 3 bases from J, leaving 18 bases between. The CDR3 length is 16 residues.

V usage is TRBV7-2 and J usage is TRBJ2-1, with D perhaps matching TRBD2 (6 bases). The germline V gene has CDR1 SGHTA and CDR2 FQGNSA. V was trimmed by 3 bases and J by 0 bases, leaving 15 bases between them. CDR3 length: 17 amino acids. Here the CDR3 reads CASSFPGLALSYNEQFF. The CDR3 bases are TGTGCCAGCAGCTTCCCGGGGCTAGCGCTCTCCTACAATGAGCAGTTCTTC.

The chain has TRBV2 and TRBJ2-7; D ambiguous. The CDR3 has 12 residues. Looked up from germline, CDR1 is SNHLY and CDR2 is FYNNEI. Trimming removed 5 bases at V and 1 base at J, with 6 bases between. This CDR3 is CASSPFSYEQYF. In nucleotides, the CDR3 is TGTGCCAGCAGTCCATTTTCCTACGAGCAGTACTTC.

The rearrangement uses TRBV10-3 and TRBJ2-2, with 16 bases identical to TRBD2. V shed 6 bases and J 6 bases; nucleotides not matched to a gene: 7. CDR1 and CDR2 from the germline V gene are ENHRY and SYGVKD. This CDR3 has 17 residues. In nucleotides, the CDR3 is TGTGCCATCAGGGGGACTAGCGGGAGGGCCGGAGCCGGGGAGCTGTTTTTT. It translates to CAIRGTSGRAGAGELFF.

This clone was detected once. The same CDR3 arises from other DNA sequences in this sample as well. This chain joins TRBV5-4 and TRBJ2-7; possibly TRBD1 for D (6 bases). The germline V gene encodes CDR1 SGHNT and CDR2 YYREEE (reference sequence). Trimming left V 2 bases short and J 2 bases short, with 11 bases between. CDR3 size: 14 residues. The CDR3 DNA reads TGTGCCAGCAGCTTCGGCAGGGGTACCTACGAGCAGTACTTC. Protein sequence: CASSFGRGTYEQYF. Variable domain in full (rest from reference TRBV5-4 and TRBJ2-7): ETGVTQSPTHLIKTRGQQVTLRCSSQSGHNTVSWYQQALGQGPQFIFQYYREEENGRGNFPPRFSGLQFPNYSSELNVNALELDDSALYLCASSFGRGTYEQYFGPGTRLTVT.

The rearrangement uses TRBV9 and TRBJ1-1, with TRBD1 matching 7 bases. This CDR3 comprises 14 residues. Germline CDR1 SGDLS, CDR2 YYNGEE. V shed 5 bases, J shed 0 bases, and the junction held 4 bases outside the gene matches. The CDR3 is CASSSGQMNTEAFF. CDR3 DNA: TGTGCCAGCAGTTCGGGACAGATGAACACTGAAGCTTTCTTT. Looking up the rest from reference TRBV9 and TRBJ1-1 gives the full variable domain: DSGVTQTPKHLITATGQRVTLRCSPRSGDLSVYWYQQSLDQGLQFLIQYYNGEERAKGNILERFSAQQFPDLHSELNLSSLELGDSALYFCASSSGQMNTEAFFGQGTRLTVV.

The chain has TRBV11-2 and TRBJ1-4; 8 nucleotides agree with TRBD1. This CDR3 has 16 residues. The V segment lost 2 bases and the J segment 5 bases; nucleotides outside the gene matches: 7. The germline V gene has CDR1 SGHAT and CDR2 FQNNGV. DNA of the CDR3: TGTGCCAGCAGCTTATCAGTTCAGGGGGCGAATGAAAAACTGTTTTTT. It is translated as CASSLSVQGANEKLFF.

This sequence joins TRBV14 and TRBJ2-1; 10 bases are a match to TRBD2. Trimming removed 0 bases from V and 3 bases from J; junction bases left unmatched: 8. CDR1 and CDR2 (germline): SGHDN, FVKESK. The CDR3 contains 18 residues. CDR3 protein: CASSQDLAGVPDYNEQFF. The CDR3 coding sequence is TGTGCCAGCAGCCAAGATCTAGCGGGAGTTCCGGACTACAATGAGCAGTTCTTC.

The rearrangement joins TRBV19 to TRBJ1-1; D is uncertain. This CDR3 is 21 amino acids long. Deletions cut 8 bases from V and 3 bases from J, with 37 bases between. Looked up from germline, CDR1 is LNHDA and CDR2 is SQIVND (reference sequence). CDR3 amino acids: CASADRPGLGTGLLLHTEAFF. For the CDR3, the DNA is TGTGCCAGTGCCGACCGCCCGGGGTTGGGAACCGGCCTCCTTCTGCACACTGAAGCTTTCTTT.

The chain uses TRBV7-3 and TRBJ1-1, with no clear D. Trimming took off 2 bases at V and 8 bases at J, with 12 bases between the two ends. Germline V gene data show CDR1 as SGHTA and CDR2 as FQGTGA. The CDR3 runs to 13 residues. CDR3 DNA: TGTGCCAGCAGCTTACCCCCCGCGCCAGAAGCTTTCTTT. Translated, it gives CASSLPPAPEAFF.

This sequence joins TRBV7-9 and TRBJ1-2; D is ambiguous. Germline values: CDR1 SEHNR, CDR2 FQNEAQ (reference sequence). CDR3 length: 16 residues. V shed 5 bases and J shed 4 bases, with 20 bases lying between them. The CDR3 DNA sequence: TGTGCCAGCAGCCCCTCGGGTGGGGTCAGCCGCTATGGCTACACCTTC. Protein: CASSPSGGVSRYGYTF.

The CDR3 DNA reads as TGTGCCAGCAGCTTTCGGGAAGGAACCTACAATGAGCAGTTCTTC. Its translation: CASSFREGTYNEQFF. J is TRBJ2-1 and V is TRBV7-9; a possible D gene is TRBD2 (5 bases). Germline-derived CDR1 and CDR2 are SEHNR and FQNEAQ (reference sequence). The CDR3 length is 15 residues. V shed 3 bases and J shed 2 bases, with 11 bases lying between them.

J is TRBJ2-3 and V is TRBV6-6; TRBD2 matches at 8 bases. Germline CDR1 is MNHNY and CDR2 is SVGAGI (reference sequence). This CDR3 is built from 16 residues. The trim removed 2 bases at V and 2 bases at J, leaving 6 bases unmatched. CDR3 in DNA: TGTGCCAGCAGTTACCCCAAACTAGCGGACACAGATACGCAGTATTTT. Its protein product is CASSYPKLADTDTQYF.

J is TRBJ2-5 and V is TRBV27; D might be TRBD2 (7 bases). V shed 10 bases and J shed 4 bases, with 25 bases lying between them. The germline V gene encodes CDR1 MNHEY and CDR2 SMNVEV (reference sequence). The CDR3 spans 16 residues. The CDR3 nucleotides read TGTGCCACCCGGGGGGCGATGGCCTTAGGTCGAGAGACCCAGTACTTC. Translating gives CATRGAMALGRETQYF.

The rearrangement uses TRBV4-1 and TRBJ2-5, with 7 bases aligning to TRBD2. Per the germline V gene, CDR1 is MGHRA and CDR2 is YSYEKL. The CDR3 loop spans 16 amino acids. J gave up 2 bases and V 1 base, and 7 bases lay outside the gene matches. The CDR3 reads CASSQAPLAVQETQYF. The DNA of the CDR3 is TGCGCCAGCAGCCAAGCTCCCCTAGCGGTTCAAGAGACCCAGTACTTC.

The chain has TRBV27 and TRBJ2-7, with D maybe TRBD2 (6 bases). The CDR3 loop spans 11 amino acids. Per the germline V gene, CDR1 is MNHEY and CDR2 is SMNVEV (reference sequence). Trimming shortened V by 11 bases and J by 3 bases, and 11 bases separated the two germline ends. The CDR3: CASAGSYEQYF. The DNA for the CDR3 is TGTGCCTCGGCGGGGAGCTACGAGCAGTACTTC.

This rearrangement joins TRBV27 to TRBJ2-7, with 9 positions matching TRBD2. CDR3 size: 15 residues. J gave up 4 bases and V 4 bases, and 8 bases lay outside the gene matches. The V gene's germline CDR1 is MNHEY and CDR2 SMNVEV (reference sequence). CDR3 in amino acids: CASSSTSGYAYEQYF. CDR3 DNA: TGTGCCAGCAGTTCTACTAGCGGGTACGCTTACGAGCAGTACTTC.